The 9 T cell receptor beta chains below were found in one sample sequenced in a study of blood T cell repertoires in COVID-19. The data were produced by immunoSEQ multiplex PCR, yet TCRdb's version contains in-frame clones alone and is incomplete. The table records roughly 100,000 clones, 89% of them present only once. Material for sequencing was peripheral blood. All receptors derive from a woman aged 60-75 years with acute or convalescent COVID-19.

V gene TRBV5-4 combines with J gene TRBJ1-2, with TRBD1 identical over 8 bases. Trimming took 6 bases from V and 8 from J; bases not matched to a gene: 9. This CDR3 comprises 13 residues. Germline values: CDR1 SGHNT, CDR2 YYREEE (reference sequence). For the CDR3, the DNA is TGTGCCAGCACCAACGGACAGGGAAGGGGCTACACCTTC. Protein product: CASTNGQGRGYTF.

The chain is built from TRBV28 and TRBJ2-1; possible D gene TRBD2, 6 bases. V lost 2 bases, J lost 6 bases, and 11 bases lay in between. This CDR3 contains 14 residues. Looked up from germline, CDR1 is MDHEN and CDR2 is SYDVKM. The chain's CDR3 is CASSLTSLGNEQFF. In nucleotides, the CDR3 is TGTGCCAGCAGTTTAACTAGCCTGGGCAATGAGCAGTTCTTC.

This chain connects TRBV19 to TRBJ2-3; the D gene is possibly TRBD1 (6 bases). Trimming took 6 bases from V and 0 from J, leaving 13 bases between them. CDR1 is LNHDA and CDR2 is SQIVND in the germline V gene (reference sequence). The CDR3 spans 15 residues. The chain's CDR3 is CASSFQGPSTDTQYF. CDR3 DNA: TGTGCCAGTAGCTTCCAGGGGCCAAGCACAGATACGCAGTATTTT. The full variable domain, in which reference TRBV19 and TRBJ2-3 provide the parts outside the CDR3, is DGGITQSPKYLFRKEGQNVTLSCEQNLNHDAMYWYRQDPGQGLRLIYYSQIVNDFQKGDIAEGYSVSREKKESFPLTVTSAQKNPTAFYLCASSFQGPSTDTQYFGPGTRLTVL.

The chain employs TRBV28 and TRBJ1-2; D not resolved. The CDR3 is made up of 12 amino acids. Germline-derived CDR1 and CDR2 are MDHEN and SYDVKM. Trimming cost V 3 bases and J 4 bases, with 6 bases left between them. CDR3 amino acids: CASSLSVYGYTF. DNA for the CDR3: TGTGCCAGCAGTTTGTCAGTCTATGGCTACACCTTC.

The J gene is TRBJ2-2, the V gene TRBV5-1, with 7 positions matching TRBD2. Germline CDR1 is SGHRS and CDR2 is YFSETQ. Germline trimming cut 0 bases from V and 5 bases from J; bases unmatched to any gene: 4. There are 15 residues in the CDR3. The CDR3 here is CASSLEGLETGELFF. The CDR3 nucleotides are TGCGCCAGCAGCTTGGAAGGACTAGAAACCGGGGAGCTGTTTTTT.

This chain connects TRBV6-1 to TRBJ1-6; D gene ambiguous. The germline CDR1 and CDR2 sequences are MNHNS and SASEGT. The length of the CDR3 is 14 residues. The V end was cut by 2 bases, the J end by 6 bases, with 8 bases between. The CDR3 region has the DNA TGTGCCAGCAGTGAATCCCATGTTAATTCACCCCTCCACTTT. Its protein product is CASSESHVNSPLHF.

This clone was observed a few times. This chain uses TRBV6-1 with TRBJ1-1; no firm D call. Trimming shortened V by 1 base and J by 7 bases, and 13 bases separated the two germline ends. In germline, CDR1 is MNHNS, CDR2 SASEGT. CDR3 size: 14 residues. The CDR3 loop reads CASSEVGSGDEAFF. The DNA for the CDR3 is TGTGCCAGCAGTGAAGTTGGTAGCGGGGATGAAGCTTTCTTT.

The V gene is TRBV30, the J gene TRBJ2-1, with TRBD2 as a possible D gene (5 bases). CDR1 GTSNPN and CDR2 SVGIG come from the germline V gene (reference sequence). The CDR3 runs to 15 residues. Trimming removed 3 bases at V and 0 bases at J, with 12 bases between. The CDR3 loop reads CAWSPGSLSYNEQFF. In DNA form, the CDR3 reads TGTGCCTGGAGCCCGGGGTCCCTCTCCTACAATGAGCAGTTCTTC.

This sequence joins TRBV30 and TRBJ1-1; 11 bases line up with TRBD1. V lost 8 bases, J lost 11 bases, and 13 bases stayed unmatched. The V gene's germline CDR1 is GTSNPN and CDR2 SVGIG (reference sequence). The CDR3 consists of 13 residues. The CDR3 DNA sequence: TGTGCCCAATCAGGACAGGGGGCGACTGGGGCTTTCTTT. Translation gives CAQSGQGATGAFF.